The rows below give T cell receptor beta chains drawn from one sample of a study of blood T cell repertoires in COVID-19. Method: immunoSEQ multiplex PCR; TCRdb's copy keeps in-frame clones and lacks some. Of approximately 270,000 clones listed, roughly 84% are singletons. Sequences were obtained from peripheral blood. The receptors were gathered from a human donor with COVID-19, enrolled during active disease. The donor label of this sample is uncertain. Both conserved end residues are trimmed from each CDR3. D genes are given only for firm matches.

v_gene	d_gene	j_gene	CDR3aa
TRBV6-4	.	TRBJ2-1	ASSDQRATGEQF
TRBV28	.	TRBJ2-1	ASMEASSYNEQF
TRBV4-2	TRBD1	TRBJ1-4	ASSQAGTGGSLWGKLF
TRBV2	.	TRBJ2-3	ASSDRGRGTDTQY
TRBV19	TRBD1	TRBJ2-7	ASQYSAQGAYEQY
TRBV5-5	.	TRBJ1-6	ASSLPRAHLYNSPLH
TRBV14	.	TRBJ2-7	ASSQDIGGSRYEQY
TRBV20-1	.	TRBJ1-4	SAREREKLF
TRBV7-3	.	TRBJ1-6	ASSLEGAADNSPLH
TRBV9	.	TRBJ1-3	ASSVGVRVGNTIY
TRBV7-2	.	TRBJ1-1	ASSPRTTAMNTEAF
TRBV3-1/TRBV3-2	.	TRBJ1-4	ASSQDRVGEKLF
TRBV28	.	TRBJ2-2	ASSFRQVGELF
TRBV28	.	TRBJ1-5	ASSFPGAYSNQPQH
TRBV30	.	TRBJ2-7	AWGQDIFYEQY
TRBV30	.	TRBJ1-1	AWSRQENTEAF
TRBV30	.	TRBJ1-5	AWSVRDRGNQPQH
TRBV5-1	.	TRBJ1-1	ASSLLSGNTEAF
TRBV19	.	TRBJ2-3	ASSPDRTDTQY
TRBV2	.	TRBJ1-2	ASTTLGGGLSGYT
TRBV18	.	TRBJ1-2	ASSEGPNGYT
TRBV3-1/TRBV3-2	TRBD2	TRBJ2-1	ASSQDPSGRANEQF
TRBV5-1	TRBD1	TRBJ1-1	ASSLATFRGWNTEAF
TRBV28	.	TRBJ1-3	ASSFSGDSPGNTIY
TRBV5-5	.	TRBJ1-2	ASSSGQPFYT
TRBV10-3	TRBD1	TRBJ1-2	AIRPGTGSYGYT
TRBV5-4	TRBD2	TRBJ2-3	ASSLAPAGGPKDTQY
TRBV7-7	TRBD2	TRBJ2-1	ASSLTSGTYNEQF
TRBV7-9	TRBD2	TRBJ2-7	ASSSPGLVVYEQY
TRBV19	TRBD1	TRBJ1-5	ASSLWGTGTNQPQH
TRBV27	TRBD1	TRBJ1-1	ASSPTGQANTEAF
TRBV5-5	TRBD1	TRBJ1-5	ASSWGTGANQPQH
TRBV6-5	TRBD2	TRBJ2-7	ASRQGLANYEQY
TRBV10-3	TRBD1	TRBJ1-4	AISRTGTNEKLF
TRBV20-1	TRBD2	TRBJ2-1	SASYGRAGEQF
TRBV9	.	TRBJ2-6	ASSSAGSYSGANVLT
TRBV7-2	TRBD2	TRBJ2-3	ASSLGRGRVDTQY
TRBV27	TRBD2	TRBJ2-3	ASSGLAGGPADTQY
TRBV28	.	TRBJ2-7	ASSLLRGSYEQY
TRBV6-5	TRBD2	TRBJ2-7	ASRRAGGNYEQY
TRBV5-1	TRBD1	TRBJ1-2	ASSRGPGQGDYGYT
TRBV29-1	TRBD2	TRBJ2-1	SSRLGGSYEQF
TRBV9	TRBD1	TRBJ2-1	ASSVGTGEQF
TRBV30	.	TRBJ2-1	AWSDRREQF
TRBV9	TRBD1	TRBJ1-1	ASSKTGVPNTEAF
TRBV7-2	TRBD1	TRBJ1-6	ASSGTGGGSPLH
TRBV7-8	.	TRBJ1-1	ASSRPPGGVGR
TRBV7-9	.	TRBJ1-5	ASSLERGGNQPQH
TRBV28	TRBD1	TRBJ1-1	ASSPGQGEGDTEAF
TRBV29-1	TRBD2	TRBJ2-7	SVEILSSGPY
TRBV29-1	.	TRBJ1-2	SVEPTAGSYGYT
TRBV4-2	TRBD1	TRBJ2-2	ASSQVTRGRTSNTGELF
TRBV30	TRBD2	TRBJ2-5	AWSTGTIAGVLETQY
TRBV3-1/TRBV3-2	TRBD2	TRBJ2-1	ASSLSGIGDPYNEQF